Each of the 22 T cell receptor beta chains below was sequenced from the same sample in a study of T-cell reconstitution after alpha-beta-depleted transplantation in children. For TCRbeta, the library was prepared with unique molecular identifiers. TCRdb reprocessed the PCR reads via MiXCR and lists one record per CDR3 protein. Here the sample spans 400,000 to 500,000 distinct CDR3 sequences, about a tenth being singletons. The sample consisted of PBMCs from the stem cell graft donor, taken from the stem cell graft. The receptor set was obtained from a human donor who donated a stem cell graft to a child with acute myeloid leukemia.

The chain has TRBV6-5 and TRBJ2-2; no firm D call. Trimming stripped 3 bases from V and 6 bases from J, with 11 bases between. Germline CDR1 MNHEY, CDR2 SVGAGI. CDR3 length: 14 amino acids. The CDR3 DNA sequence: TGTGCCAGCAGTTATCAGACCGCGCCCGGGGAGCTGTTTTTT. Its translation is CASSYQTAPGELFF.

This clonotype was seen a few times. This chain joins TRBV14 and TRBJ2-5; D assignment may be TRBD1 or TRBD2 (5 bases each). Germline lookup yields CDR1 SGHDN and CDR2 FVKESK. This CDR3 spans 13 amino acids. The V and J ends lost 4 bases and 7 bases respectively, with 13 bases between them. The CDR3 nucleotides read TGTGCCAGCAGCCCTCAGGGCCGGGGGACCCAGTACTTC. Amino acids: CASSPQGRGTQYF.

In this sample, this clonotype turned up many times. The chain employs TRBV7-9 and TRBJ2-7, with TRBD1 as a possible D gene (6 bases). With 5 bases removed from V and 4 bases from J, the gap between germline ends came to 9 bases. Germline V lookup: CDR1 SEHNR, CDR2 FQNEAQ (reference sequence). This CDR3 is 12 amino acids long. The CDR3, as DNA: TGTGCCAGCAGCCTAGGACAGTACGAGCAGTACGTC. Translating gives CASSLGQYEQYV.

This clonotype was picked up one time. This chain joins TRBV6-4 and TRBJ2-2, with D unresolved. Trimming removed 3 bases at V and 7 bases at J, with 9 bases between. Per the germline V gene, CDR1 is MRHNA and CDR2 is SNTAGT. The CDR3 runs to 13 residues. The CDR3 nucleotides are TGTGCCAGCAGTGAGTCTGTGCTCGGGGAGCTGTTTTTT. It translates to CASSESVLGELFF.

This clonotype was picked up many times. The CDR3 spells CSARDDRWGNYGYTF. The CDR3 coding sequence is TGCAGTGCTAGAGATGATCGTTGGGGCAACTATGGCTACACCTTC. V and J are TRBV20-1 and TRBJ1-2, with TRBD1 as a possible D gene (5 bases). Germline CDR1 and CDR2: DFQATT and SNEGSKA (reference sequence). This CDR3 contains 15 residues. Deletions cut 0 bases from V and 2 bases from J, with 13 bases between.

This clonotype appeared many times. The chain recombines TRBV5-1 with TRBJ1-2; the D gene is possibly TRBD1 (6 bases). The V gene lost 0 bases and the J gene lost 8 bases, with 14 bases spanning the gap. The CDR3 is made up of 14 amino acids. Per germline, CDR1 SGHRS and CDR2 YFSETQ. CDR3 DNA: TGCGCCAGCAGCTTGGTGGGGGCCTCGGGGGGCTACACCTTC. It is translated as CASSLVGASGGYTF.

This clonotype was picked up a small number of times. CDR3 sequence: CATHRRGKREEETQYF. CDR3 DNA: TGTGCCACGCACAGGAGAGGAAAAAGGGAGGAAGAGACCCAGTACTTC. The chain is built from TRBV15 and TRBJ2-5, with D possibly being TRBD2 (6 bases). Between the trimmed V and J ends, which lost 9 bases and 3 bases, there was a span of 23 bases. Germline loops: CDR1 LNHNV, CDR2 YYDKDF (reference sequence). The CDR3 totals 16 residues.

This clonotype was seen at least ten times. The chain links TRBV4-1 to TRBJ1-1; D is perhaps TRBD1 (6 bases). The CDR3 consists of 17 residues. Germline V gene sequence: CDR1 MGHRA, CDR2 YSYEKL. The V end lost 7 bases, the J end lost 0 bases, and 21 bases lay between the germline ends. CDR3 in DNA: TGCGCCAGCAAGGCCGGAGAGGCCAGGGGCCTGAACACTGAAGCTTTCTTT. Protein product: CASKAGEARGLNTEAFF.

This clonotype has only a few counts. CDR3 residues: CASSPGQLNSPLHF. Written as DNA, the CDR3 is TGTGCCAGCAGCCCGGGACAGCTAAATTCACCCCTCCACTTT. The rearrangement links TRBV6-1 to TRBJ1-6; 7 bases align to TRBD1. The germline V gene encodes CDR1 MNHNS and CDR2 SASEGT. V dropped 6 bases and J dropped 7; count of bases not matched to a gene: 6. This CDR3 is 14 amino acids long.

The J gene is TRBJ2-1, the V gene TRBV12-3 or TRBV12-4, with 7 bases that match TRBD2. The CDR3 is 19 amino acids. J gave up 0 bases and V 6 bases, and 17 bases lay outside the gene matches. The CDR3 here is CASSLLTWEGSSSYNEQFF. CDR3 coding DNA: TGTGCCAGCAGCCTCCTCACCTGGGAGGGATCTAGCTCCTACAATGAGCAGTTCTTC.

Ten or more counts support this clonotype. The chain links TRBV12-3 or TRBV12-4 to TRBJ2-1; TRBD2 matches at 8 bases. The CDR3 covers 14 residues. J lost 7 bases, V lost 7 bases, and 9 bases had no gene match. The CDR3 sequence: CASNTLAGSNEQFF. The CDR3 DNA sequence: TGTGCCAGCAACACTCTAGCGGGTAGTAATGAGCAGTTCTTC.

This clonotype has a count of ten or more. The rearrangement uses TRBV9 and TRBJ2-2; D uncertain. There are 13 residues in the CDR3. Germline CDR1 reads SGDLS; CDR2 reads YYNGEE. V lost 3 bases and J lost 4, with 7 bases in between. This chain's CDR3 is CASSALSTGELFF. The CDR3 coding sequence is TGTGCCAGCAGCGCCTTATCCACCGGGGAGCTGTTTTTT.

The sample holds a few counts of this clonotype. V gene TRBV29-1 combines with J gene TRBJ2-1, with D tentatively TRBD1 (7 bases). The germline V gene encodes CDR1 SQVTM and CDR2 ANQGSEA. The CDR3 has 15 residues. Trimming removed 4 bases at V and 4 bases at J, with 17 bases between. In nucleotides, the CDR3 is TGCAGCGTTGTCTTAGGGGGGACAGAATACAATGAGCAGTTCTTC. This codes for CSVVLGGTEYNEQFF.

The chain is built from TRBV10-3 and TRBJ2-5; weak D call: TRBD2 (5 bases). The CDR3 has 14 residues. Trimming shortened V by 0 bases and J by 2 bases, and 7 bases separated the two germline ends. Germline V gene data show CDR1 as ENHRY and CDR2 as SYGVKD. As DNA, the CDR3 is TGTGCCATCAGTGAGTCCTCGGGACAAGAGACCCAGTACTTC. Translating gives CAISESSGQETQYF.

The sample holds a few counts of this clonotype. The chain has TRBV3-1 and TRBJ2-1; D may correspond to TRBD1 or TRBD2 (5 bases each). Germline CDR1 and CDR2: LGHDT and YNNKEL (reference sequence). Trimming removed 4 bases at V and 1 base at J, with 11 bases between. The CDR3 is 15 residues long. This chain's CDR3 is CASSLRDPSYNEQFF. For the CDR3, the DNA is TGTGCCAGCAGCCTCCGGGACCCATCCTACAATGAGCAGTTCTTC.

The chain combines TRBV12-3 or TRBV12-4 with TRBJ2-1; 11 positions agree with TRBD2. This CDR3 contains 15 residues. V lost 5 bases and J lost 4; bases outside the gene matches: 4. CDR3 protein: CASSTGLAGYNEQFF. In DNA form, the CDR3 reads TGTGCCAGCAGTACCGGACTAGCGGGTTACAATGAGCAGTTCTTC.

The V gene is TRBV10-3, the J gene TRBJ2-3, with 10 bases identical to TRBD2. This CDR3 region has 14 residues. The J segment lost 3 bases and the V segment lost 8 bases, leaving 5 bases of the junction unmatched. Germline V gene sequence: CDR1 ENHRY, CDR2 SYGVKD. The CDR3 loop is CAILEREGTDTQYF. The CDR3 DNA reads as TGTGCCATCTTAGAGCGGGAGGGGACAGATACGCAGTATTTT.

In this sample, this clonotype turned up a few times. The CDR3 sequence: CSASGRQETQYF. CDR3 bases: TGCAGTGCTAGTGGGAGGCAAGAGACCCAGTACTTC. The rearrangement joins TRBV20-1 to TRBJ2-5, with TRBD2 as a possible D gene (6 bases). Germline V gives CDR1 DFQATT, CDR2 SNEGSKA (reference sequence). The CDR3 totals 12 residues. With 3 bases removed from V and 2 bases from J, the gap between germline ends came to 7 bases.

This rearrangement joins TRBV20-1 to TRBJ1-1, with TRBD1 as a possible D gene (6 bases). V gave up 4 bases and J gave up 7 bases, with 19 bases separating them. From germline, CDR1 is DFQATT and CDR2 SNEGSKA (reference sequence). This CDR3 region has 14 residues. CDR3 nucleotide sequence: TGCAGTGCTAACCCCCCGACAGGATTTGGTGAAGCTTTCTTT. This codes for CSANPPTGFGEAFF.

This clonotype was counted only a few times. The chain couples TRBV5-1 to TRBJ1-2; 8 nucleotides match TRBD1. Germline V CDR1 and CDR2: SGHRS, YFSETQ. CDR3 length equals 15 residues. Trimming cost V 0 bases and J 6 bases; bases outside gene matches: 7. Here the CDR3 reads CASSLEVTGEDGYTF. DNA of the CDR3: TGCGCCAGCAGCTTGGAGGTGACAGGGGAGGATGGCTACACCTTC.

The V gene is TRBV4-2, the J gene TRBJ2-1, with D possibly matching TRBD2 (6 bases). Germline values: CDR1 LGHNA, CDR2 YNFKEQ. CDR3 length equals 13 residues. Trimming pared 0 bases from V and 9 bases from J, leaving 9 bases between. The CDR3 DNA is TGTGCCAGCAGCCAAGAAAACGGGGGTGAGCAGTTCTTC. Its translation is CASSQENGGEQFF.

This clonotype was found many times. The chain links TRBV6-5 to TRBJ2-7, with 7 nucleotides matching TRBD1. From germline, CDR1 is MNHEY and CDR2 SVGAGI. The trim removed 6 bases at V and 6 bases at J, leaving 5 bases unmatched. CDR3 length: 12 amino acids. The CDR3 DNA sequence: TGTGCCAGCAGCAAACAGGGGTCCGAGCAGTACTTC. Protein: CASSKQGSEQYF.